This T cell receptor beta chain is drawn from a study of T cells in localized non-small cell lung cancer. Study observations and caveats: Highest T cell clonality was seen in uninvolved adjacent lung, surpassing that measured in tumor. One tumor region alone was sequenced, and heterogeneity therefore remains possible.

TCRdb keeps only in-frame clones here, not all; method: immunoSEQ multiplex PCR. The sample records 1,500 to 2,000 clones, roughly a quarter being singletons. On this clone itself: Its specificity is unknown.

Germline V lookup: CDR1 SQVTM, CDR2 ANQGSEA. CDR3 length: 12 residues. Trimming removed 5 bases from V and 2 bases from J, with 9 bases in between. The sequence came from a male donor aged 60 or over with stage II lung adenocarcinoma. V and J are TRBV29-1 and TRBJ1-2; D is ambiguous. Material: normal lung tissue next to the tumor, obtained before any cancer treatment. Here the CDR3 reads CSVHSVNYGYTF. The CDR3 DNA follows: TGCAGCGTTCATTCGGTGAACTATGGCTACACCTTC.